This is a list of T cell receptor beta chains from one sample in a study of neurological immune-mediated disorders. TCRdb re-called the 5' RACE reads through MiXCR, storing one row per CDR3 protein. The table records tens of thousands of distinct CDR3 sequences, around 4% of them present only once. The sequenced sample was PBMCs. These receptors were obtained from a man under 40 with multiple sclerosis. CDR3s include the opening cysteine and the closing phenylalanine or tryptophan. A D gene is named only where the DNA matches it firmly. For some rows the clone size is stated as once, few or many, or as a class when expanded; others skip it.

J gene,V gene,clone size,D gene,CDR3 DNA,CDR3 protein
TRBJ2-7,TRBV4-1,many,NA,TGCGCCAGCAGCCAAGATGGGACGGGACGGGATTACGAGCAGTACTTC,CASSQDGTGRDYEQYF
TRBJ2-1,TRBV7-9,many,TRBD1,TGTGCCAGCAGCTTAGCGTTGGGACAGGGTTTGGGTGAGCAGTTCTTC,CASSLALGQGLGEQFF
TRBJ2-7,TRBV5-1,many,TRBD2,TGCGCCAGCAGCGCCATTAGCGGGGGGTTCTACGAGCAGTACTTC,CASSAISGGFYEQYF
TRBJ1-6,TRBV5-1,many,NA,TGCGCCAGCAGCTCGATCCCTCGGGATTCACCCCTCCACTTT,CASSSIPRDSPLHF
TRBJ1-2,TRBV28,many,NA,TGTGCCAGCAGCCTCGGACGCCCCGCTAACTATGGCTACACCTTC,CASSLGRPANYGYTF
TRBJ2-7,TRBV20-1,many,TRBD1,TGCAGTGCTAGATCACCGGGACAGGGCTCCTACGAGCAGTACTTC,CSARSPGQGSYEQYF
TRBJ2-3,TRBV7-7,many,TRBD2,TGTGCTAGCAGCTTAGGACTAGCGCCTAGCACAGATACGCAGTATTTT,CASSLGLAPSTDTQYF
TRBJ1-5,TRBV27,many,NA,TGTGCCAGCAGTCTCAAACCACAGGGAGGTCAGCCCCAGCATTTT,CASSLKPQGGQPQHF
TRBJ2-7,TRBV10-3,many,NA,TGTGCCATCAGTGGAGGGCTTGGCGAGCAGTACTTC,CAISGGLGEQYF
TRBJ2-4,TRBV10-2,many,NA,TGCGCCAGCAGTGAGTCGATATTCGTCGGTCTAGCCAAAAACATTCAGTACTTC,CASSESIFVGLAKNIQYF
TRBJ1-5,TRBV4-1,many,TRBD1,TGCGCCAGCAGCAATGCCGGGACAGGGATTCAGCCCCAGCATTTT,CASSNAGTGIQPQHF
TRBJ2-1,TRBV20-1,NA,NA,TGCAGTGCTAGGTCTGGGGGGAGTCGGTACAATGAGCAGTTCTTC,CSARSGGSRYNEQFF